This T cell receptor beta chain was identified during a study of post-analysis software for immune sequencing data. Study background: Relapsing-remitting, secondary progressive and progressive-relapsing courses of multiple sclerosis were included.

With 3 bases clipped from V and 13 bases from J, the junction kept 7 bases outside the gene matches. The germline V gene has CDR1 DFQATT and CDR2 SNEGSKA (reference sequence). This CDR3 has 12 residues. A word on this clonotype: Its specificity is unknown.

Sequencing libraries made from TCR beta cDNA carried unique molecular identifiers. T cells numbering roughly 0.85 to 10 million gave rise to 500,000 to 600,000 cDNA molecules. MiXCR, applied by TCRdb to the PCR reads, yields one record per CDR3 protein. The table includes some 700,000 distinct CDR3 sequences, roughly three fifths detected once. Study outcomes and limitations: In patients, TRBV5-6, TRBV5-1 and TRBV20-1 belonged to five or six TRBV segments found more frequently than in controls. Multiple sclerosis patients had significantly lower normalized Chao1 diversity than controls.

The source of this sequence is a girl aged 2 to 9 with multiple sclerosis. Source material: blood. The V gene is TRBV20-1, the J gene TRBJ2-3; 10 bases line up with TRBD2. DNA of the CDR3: TGCAGTGCTAGTGTGGCTAGCGGGAGAAAGTATTTT. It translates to CSASVASGRKYF.